The clone carrying this T cell receptor (beta chain) was recorded at least ten times. The target antigen is unknown. TCRdb fed the 5' RACE reads into MiXCR, producing one record per CDR3 protein. Of 2,000 to 3,000 distinct CDR3 sequences in the sample, 15% to 20% were seen once. The data belong to a study of spatial heterogeneity in lung cancer. Study-wide background: Alpha-chain sequences were detected in numbers that were consistently lower than beta-chain sequences. Each distinct TCR and UMI combination averaged more than ten appearances in raw reads. Study results and caveats: Higher tumor mutation counts went along with higher counts of expanded intratumoral alpha and beta TCRs.

The germline gives CDR1 LGHDT, CDR2 YNNKEL (reference sequence). The CDR3 totals 14 residues. The V and J ends lost 4 bases and 0 bases respectively, with 6 bases between them. As to time point: sample taken at primary tumor resection. TCRs were sequenced from unsorted whole RNA of tumor, nontumor lung or PBMC. This chain joins TRBV3-1 and TRBJ1-4; D is unclear. The clonotype was recovered from a male donor with early-stage non-small cell lung cancer. Specimen: lung tumor tissue, collected at surgery. CDR3 amino acids: CASSLRATNEKLFF. CDR3 bases: TGTGCCAGCAGCCTCCGTGCAACTAATGAAAAACTGTTTTTT.